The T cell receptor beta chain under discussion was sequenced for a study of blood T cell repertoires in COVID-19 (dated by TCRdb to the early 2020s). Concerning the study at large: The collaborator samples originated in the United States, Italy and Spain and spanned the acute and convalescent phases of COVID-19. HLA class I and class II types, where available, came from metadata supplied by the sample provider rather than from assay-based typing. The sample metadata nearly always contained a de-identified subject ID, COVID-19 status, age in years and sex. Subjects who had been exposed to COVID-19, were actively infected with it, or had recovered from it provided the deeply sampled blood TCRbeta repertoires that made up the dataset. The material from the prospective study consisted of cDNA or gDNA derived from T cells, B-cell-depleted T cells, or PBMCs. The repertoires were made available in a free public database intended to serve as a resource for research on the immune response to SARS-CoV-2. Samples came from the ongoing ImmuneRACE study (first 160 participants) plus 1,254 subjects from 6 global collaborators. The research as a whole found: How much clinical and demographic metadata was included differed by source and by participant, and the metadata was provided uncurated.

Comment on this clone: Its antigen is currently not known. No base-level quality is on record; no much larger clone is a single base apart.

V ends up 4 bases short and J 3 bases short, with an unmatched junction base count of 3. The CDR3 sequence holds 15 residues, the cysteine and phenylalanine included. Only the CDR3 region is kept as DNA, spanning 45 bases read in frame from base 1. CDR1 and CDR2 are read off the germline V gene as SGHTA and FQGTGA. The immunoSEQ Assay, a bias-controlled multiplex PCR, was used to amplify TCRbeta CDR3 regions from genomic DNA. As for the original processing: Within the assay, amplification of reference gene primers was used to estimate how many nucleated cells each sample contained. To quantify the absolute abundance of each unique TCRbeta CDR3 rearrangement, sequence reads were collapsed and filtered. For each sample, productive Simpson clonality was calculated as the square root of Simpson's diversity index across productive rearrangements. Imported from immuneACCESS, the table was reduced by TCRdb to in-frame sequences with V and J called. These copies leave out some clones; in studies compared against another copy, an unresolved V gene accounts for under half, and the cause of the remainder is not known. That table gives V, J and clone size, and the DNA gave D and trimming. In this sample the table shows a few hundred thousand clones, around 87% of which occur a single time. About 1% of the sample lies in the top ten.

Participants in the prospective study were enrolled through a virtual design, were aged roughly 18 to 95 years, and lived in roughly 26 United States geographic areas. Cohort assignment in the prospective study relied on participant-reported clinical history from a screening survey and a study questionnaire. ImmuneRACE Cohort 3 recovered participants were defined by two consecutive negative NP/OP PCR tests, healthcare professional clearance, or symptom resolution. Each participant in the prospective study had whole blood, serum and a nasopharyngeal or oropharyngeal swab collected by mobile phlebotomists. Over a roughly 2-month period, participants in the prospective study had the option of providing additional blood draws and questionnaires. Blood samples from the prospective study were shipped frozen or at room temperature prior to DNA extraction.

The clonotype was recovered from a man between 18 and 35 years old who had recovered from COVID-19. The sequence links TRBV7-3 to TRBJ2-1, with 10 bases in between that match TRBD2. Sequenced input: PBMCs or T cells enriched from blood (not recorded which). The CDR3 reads CASSYSGRLYNEQFF. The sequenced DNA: TGTGCCAGCAGCTATAGCGGGAGGCTCTACAATGAGCAGTTCTTC. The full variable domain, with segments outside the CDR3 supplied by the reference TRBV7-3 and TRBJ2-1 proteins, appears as GAGVSQTPSNKVTEKGKYVELRCDPISGHTALYWYRQSLGQGPEFLIYFQGTGAADDSGLPNDRFFAVRPEGSVSTLKIQRTERGDSAVYLCASSYSGRLYNEQFFGPGTRLTVL.